The 24 T cell receptor beta chains below were found in one sample sequenced in a study of blood T cell repertoires in COVID-19. The repertoire was sequenced with immunoSEQ multiplex PCR; TCRdb's copy has only in-frame clones and lacks some. The repertoire has nearly 30,000 clones, 80% to 90% of them found once; the top ten carry 9.9%. Source material: peripheral blood. The receptors here all came from a human donor in a cohort sampled during active COVID-19.

The chain uses TRBV9 and TRBJ2-7, with 9 nucleotides matching TRBD1. Germline CDR1 and CDR2: SGDLS and YYNGEE. J lost 6 bases, V lost 0 bases, and 10 bases had no gene match. This CDR3 region has 16 residues. The CDR3 nucleotides read TGTGCCAGCAGCGTAGGGAACAGGGGGCTCCGTCGCGAGCAGTACTTC. Its protein product is CASSVGNRGLRREQYF. The variable domain in full, completed from reference TRBV9 and TRBJ2-7, reads DSGVTQTPKHLITATGQRVTLRCSPRSGDLSVYWYQQSLDQGLQFLIQYYNGEERAKGNILERFSAQQFPDLHSELNLSSLELGDSALYFCASSVGNRGLRREQYFGPGTRLTVT.

As for this clone: The junction differs from germline at one of its ends, possibly a read error. The J gene is TRBJ1-6, the V gene TRBV6-2 or TRBV6-3; 7 bases are a match to TRBD1. Germline CDR1 MNHEY, CDR2 SVGEGT. The CDR3 has 17 amino acids. The CDR3 loop reads CASSYWTGRMGDSPLHF. DNA for the CDR3: TGTGCCAGCAGCTACTGGACAGGCCGGATGGGTGATTCACCCCTCCACTTT.

The V and J genes are TRBV10-3 and TRBJ2-7; 12 positions agree with TRBD1. This CDR3 comprises 15 residues. The V and J ends lost 3 bases and 5 bases, in that order; junction bases with no gene match: 5. Germline V gene lookup returns CDR1 ENHRY and CDR2 SYGVKD. The CDR3 bases are TGTGCCATCAGTGACCCCGGGACAGGGGGCAACGAGCAGTACTTC. Its protein product is CAISDPGTGGNEQYF.

The chain couples TRBV10-3 to TRBJ1-5; a weak D match, TRBD1 (6 bases). The CDR3 spans 15 residues. The V gene lost 3 bases and the J gene lost 2 bases, with 11 bases spanning the gap. Per the germline V gene, CDR1 is ENHRY and CDR2 is SYGVKD. The CDR3 sequence is CAISEGGFGNQPQHF. The CDR3 region has the DNA TGTGCCATCAGTGAAGGGGGATTCGGCAATCAGCCCCAGCATTTT.

The rearrangement joins TRBV18 to TRBJ2-2, with TRBD1 identical over 10 bases. V was clipped by 0 bases and J by 6 bases; unmatched bases: 7. The germline V gene encodes CDR1 KGHSH and CDR2 LQKENI. The CDR3 has 17 residues. This CDR3 is CASSPPGTGVRPGELFF. The CDR3, as DNA: TGTGCCAGCTCACCACCGGGGACAGGGGTCCGACCCGGGGAGCTGTTTTTT. The variable domain in full, completed from reference TRBV18 and TRBJ2-2, reads NAGVMQNPRHLVRRRGQEARLRCSPMKGHSHVYWYRQLPEEGLKFMVYLQKENIIDESGMPKERFSAEFPKEGPSILRIQQVVRGDSAAYFCASSPPGTGVRPGELFFGEGSRLTVL.

The V and J genes are TRBV24-1 and TRBJ1-1; 7 positions match TRBD1. J was trimmed by 9 bases and V by 5 bases; bases with no gene match: 2. The CDR3 is 11 residues long. Looked up from germline, CDR1 is KGHDR and CDR2 is SFDVKD. CDR3 sequence (DNA): TGTGCCACCAGTGGGACAGGCAAAGCTTTCTTT. Protein: CATSGTGKAFF.

This clone was found a few times. The chain couples TRBV10-3 to TRBJ1-1, with 9 bases identical to TRBD1. V trimming: 6 bases; J trimming: 1 base; junction bases outside the gene matches: 6. CDR3 length equals 15 residues. Germline V lookup: CDR1 ENHRY, CDR2 SYGVKD. CDR3 DNA: TGTGCCATCAGACCGGGACAGGGTTCGAACACTGAAGCTTTCTTT. Encoded protein: CAIRPGQGSNTEAFF.

This clone was seen once. This chain links TRBV7-8 with TRBJ2-7; TRBD2 might be the D (7 bases). Germline CDR1 and CDR2: SGHVS and FQNEAQ. Trimming stripped 1 base from V and 3 bases from J, with 16 bases between. The CDR3 is 16 residues long. Here the CDR3 DNA reads TGTGCCAGCAGCTTAGGTACGGGGGGCCCTAACTACGAGCAGTACTTC. It codes for CASSLGTGGPNYEQYF.

The chain combines TRBV4-3 with TRBJ2-1, with TRBD2 matching 7 bases. The trim removed 0 bases at V and 7 bases at J, leaving 9 bases unmatched. The CDR3 runs to 16 residues. In germline, CDR1 is LGHNA, CDR2 YSLEER. CDR3 in amino acids: CASSQDGWGGRNEQFF. Written as DNA, the CDR3 is TGCGCCAGCAGCCAAGATGGTTGGGGGGGACGTAATGAGCAGTTCTTC.

This chain connects TRBV7-9 to TRBJ1-1, with 8 bases identical to TRBD1. CDR3 size: 15 residues. The germline gives CDR1 SEHNR, CDR2 FQNEAQ (reference sequence). Germline trimming cut 1 base from V and 0 bases from J; bases unmatched to any gene: 1. CDR3 residues: CASSLGTGLNTEAFF. CDR3 DNA sequence: TGTGCCAGCAGCTTAGGGACAGGGTTGAACACTGAAGCTTTCTTT.

The V call is TRBV24-1, the J call TRBJ2-1, with a weak D call TRBD1 (6 bases). V dropped 9 bases and J dropped 5 bases, with 16 bases sitting between them. CDR1 and CDR2 from the germline V gene are KGHDR and SFDVKD. This CDR3 comprises 14 residues. CDR3 protein: CATGGARGHNEQFF. CDR3 nucleotides: TGTGCCACCGGCGGTGCCAGGGGCCACAATGAGCAGTTCTTC.

The CDR3 sequence is CASSLNGGTEAFF. In DNA, the CDR3 is TGTGCCAGCAGCTTAAACGGGGGTACTGAAGCTTTCTTT. This chain links TRBV7-3 with TRBJ1-1; D is perhaps TRBD1 (5 bases). Trimming left V 1 base short and J 5 bases short, with 8 bases between. The CDR3 totals 13 residues. Germline CDR1 and CDR2: SGHTA and FQGTGA.

V gene TRBV18 combines with J gene TRBJ2-2; possibly TRBD2 for D (5 bases). Germline loops: CDR1 KGHSH, CDR2 LQKENI. Trimming removed 3 bases at V and 3 bases at J, with 8 bases between. There are 14 residues in the CDR3. CDR3 protein: CASSPREDTGELFF. In DNA form, the CDR3 reads TGTGCCAGCTCACCTCGGGAAGACACCGGGGAGCTGTTTTTT.

The rearrangement uses TRBV6-5 and TRBJ1-1, with D perhaps matching TRBD1 (5 bases). Deletions cut 5 bases from V and 7 bases from J, with 11 bases between. This CDR3 spans 12 amino acids. From germline, CDR1 is MNHEY and CDR2 SVGAGI. CDR3: CASSKPGVEAFF. The DNA of the CDR3 is TGTGCCAGCAGTAAACCGGGGGTTGAAGCTTTCTTT.

This clone was recorded a few times. The chain links TRBV21-1 to TRBJ1-6. TRBV21-1 is a known pseudogene. This CDR3 comprises 14 residues. The CDR3 protein is CATPPRGGPFPLHF. CDR3 in DNA: TGTGCCACCCCACCTCGGGGGGGCCCTTTTCCCCTCCACTTT.

The rearrangement joins TRBV6-1 to TRBJ1-2; 8 bases map to TRBD1. V gave up 1 base and J gave up 8 bases; unmatched junction bases: 12. Germline V lookup: CDR1 MNHNS, CDR2 SASEGT. The CDR3 is 16 amino acids. In DNA, the CDR3 is TGTGCCAGCAGTGAAGTTAGGACAGGGCCTTCTCGCGGCTACACCTTC. Translation: CASSEVRTGPSRGYTF.

The V gene is TRBV7-3, the J gene TRBJ2-7; D possibly corresponds to TRBD2 (6 bases). Germline V gene sequence: CDR1 SGHTA, CDR2 FQGTGA. CDR3 size: 14 residues. V was shortened by 0 bases and J by 0 bases, with 6 bases between the two germline ends. The CDR3 is CASSLTSGSYEQYF. CDR3 coding DNA: TGTGCCAGCAGCTTAACTAGCGGCTCCTACGAGCAGTACTTC. The full variable domain, its missing parts supplied by reference TRBV7-3 and TRBJ2-7, is GAGVSQTPSNKVTEKGKYVELRCDPISGHTALYWYRQSLGQGPEFLIYFQGTGAADDSGLPNDRFFAVRPEGSVSTLKIQRTERGDSAVYLCASSLTSGSYEQYFGPGTRLTVT.

The chain combines TRBV7-9 with TRBJ2-5; 10 bases align to TRBD1. V dropped 5 bases and J dropped 1; count of bases not matched to a gene: 7. Per germline, CDR1 SEHNR and CDR2 FQNEAQ (reference sequence). This CDR3 region has 16 residues. The CDR3 reads CASSPRTGGSQETQYF. The CDR3 bases are TGTGCCAGCAGCCCCCGGACAGGGGGTAGCCAAGAGACCCAGTACTTC.

This clone is medium-sized. This sequence joins TRBV24-1 and TRBJ2-1; 9 positions agree with TRBD1. Germline V gene lookup returns CDR1 KGHDR and CDR2 SFDVKD. CDR3 length: 15 residues. V was clipped by 3 bases and J by 8 bases; unmatched bases: 7. The CDR3 region is CATSDPHRGPDEQFF. The CDR3, as DNA: TGTGCCACCAGTGATCCACACAGGGGGCCGGATGAGCAGTTCTTC.

The genes are TRBV5-1 and TRBJ2-7, with a tentative D call TRBD1 (5 bases). V lost 1 base and J lost 2, with 7 bases in between. The CDR3 contains 13 residues. The germline gives CDR1 SGHRS, CDR2 YFSETQ. DNA for the CDR3: TGCGCCAGCAGCTTGACAGGACCCTACGAGCAGTACTTC. Amino acids: CASSLTGPYEQYF. The full variable domain, completed using reference TRBV5-1 and TRBJ2-7, is KAGVTQTPRYLIKTRGQQVTLSCSPISGHRSVSWYQQTPGQGLQFLFEYFSETQRNKGNFPGRFSGRQFSNSRSEMNVSTLELGDSALYLCASSLTGPYEQYFGPGTRLTVT.

The chain joins TRBV6-5 to TRBJ2-1, with 11 bases that match TRBD2. Germline V gene sequence: CDR1 MNHEY, CDR2 SVGAGI. The V and J ends lost 8 bases and 7 bases, in that order; junction bases with no gene match: 4. The CDR3 is 13 amino acids. The CDR3 DNA reads as TGTGCCAGCGGCAGGACTAGCGGGAATGAGCAGTTCTTC. Its protein product is CASGRTSGNEQFF.

CDR3 bases: TGTGCCAGCAGTCCGCACAGCCTCTCCTACGAGCAGTACTTC. This codes for CASSPHSLSYEQYF. This chain connects TRBV27 to TRBJ2-7, with D hard to call. V lost 5 bases and J 0 bases, leaving 11 bases between the germline ends. The germline V gene encodes CDR1 MNHEY and CDR2 SMNVEV (reference sequence). The CDR3 has 14 residues.

The V call is TRBV21-1, the J call TRBJ2-2; the D segment call TRBD1 is taken from the table without a DNA check. TRBV21-1 is annotated as a pseudogene. The length of the CDR3 is 17 residues. The chain's CDR3 is CASSKGKSGGYTGELFF. Here the CDR3 DNA reads TGTGCCAGCAGCAAAGGAAAGTCAGGGGGGTACACCGGGGAGCTGTTTTTT.

The chain uses TRBV19 and TRBJ2-5; D is unresolved. Germline-derived CDR1 and CDR2 are LNHDA and SQIVND (reference sequence). V lost 3 bases and J 5 bases, leaving 16 bases between the germline ends. This CDR3 is 15 amino acids long. The CDR3 bases are TGTGCCAGTAGTATTCGAGGCCTCTCGCGGGAGACCCAGTACTTC. Translating gives CASSIRGLSRETQYF.